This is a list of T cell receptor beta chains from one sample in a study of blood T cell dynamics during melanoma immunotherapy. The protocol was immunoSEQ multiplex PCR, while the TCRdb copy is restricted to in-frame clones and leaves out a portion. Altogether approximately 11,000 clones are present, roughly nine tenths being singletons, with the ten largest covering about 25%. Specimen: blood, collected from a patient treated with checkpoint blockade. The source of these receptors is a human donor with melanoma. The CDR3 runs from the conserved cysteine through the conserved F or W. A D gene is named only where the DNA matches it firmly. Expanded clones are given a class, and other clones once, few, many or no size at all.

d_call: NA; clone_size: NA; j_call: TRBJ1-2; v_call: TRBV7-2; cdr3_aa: CASSSTRGGAGYTF; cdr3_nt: TGTGCCAGCAGCTCCACCCGGGGGGGCGCTGGCTACACCTTC
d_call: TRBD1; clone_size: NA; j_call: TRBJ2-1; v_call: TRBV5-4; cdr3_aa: CASSGGDRVYNEQFF; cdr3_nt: TGTGCCAGCAGCGGGGGGGACAGGGTCTACAATGAGCAGTTCTTC
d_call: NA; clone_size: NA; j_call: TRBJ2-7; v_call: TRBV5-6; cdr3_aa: CASSYGVPYEQYF; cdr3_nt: TGTGCCAGCAGCTACGGGGTCCCCTACGAGCAGTACTTC
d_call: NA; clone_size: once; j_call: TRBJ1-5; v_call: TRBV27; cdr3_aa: CASSLGQPQHF; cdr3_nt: TGTGCCAGCAGTTTGGGTCAGCCCCAGCATTTT
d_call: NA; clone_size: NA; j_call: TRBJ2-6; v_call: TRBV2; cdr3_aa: CASSPQGAGANVLTF; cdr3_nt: TGTGCCAGCAGTCCCCAGGGTGCTGGGGCCAACGTCCTGACTTTC
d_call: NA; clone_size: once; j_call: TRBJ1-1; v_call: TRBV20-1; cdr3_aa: CSARGSREAFF; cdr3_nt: TGCAGTGCTCGGGGATCACGGGAAGCTTTCTTT
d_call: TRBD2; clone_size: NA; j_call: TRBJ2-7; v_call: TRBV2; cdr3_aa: CASSERLAGGREQYF; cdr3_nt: TGTGCCAGCAGTGAAAGACTAGCGGGTGGTCGCGAGCAGTACTTC
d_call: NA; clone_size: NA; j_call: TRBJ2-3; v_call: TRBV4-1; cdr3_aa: CASSQDRGVSDTQYF; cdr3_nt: TGCGCCAGCAGCCAAGATCGTGGGGTCTCGGATACGCAGTATTTT
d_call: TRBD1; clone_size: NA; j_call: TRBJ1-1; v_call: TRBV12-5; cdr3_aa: CASGTGEGTEAFF; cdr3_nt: TGTGCTAGTGGGACAGGGGAGGGCACTGAAGCTTTCTTT
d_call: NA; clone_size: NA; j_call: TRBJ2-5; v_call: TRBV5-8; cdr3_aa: CASSLGQLRTQETQYF; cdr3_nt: TGTGCCAGCAGCCTGGGACAATTGAGAACCCAAGAGACCCAGTACTTC
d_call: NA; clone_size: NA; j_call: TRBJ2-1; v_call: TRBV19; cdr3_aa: CASSIGGGNEQFF; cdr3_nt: TGTGCCAGTAGTATTGGGGGTGGCAATGAGCAGTTCTTC
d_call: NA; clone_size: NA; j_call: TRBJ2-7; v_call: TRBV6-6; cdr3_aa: CASSPRSWGEQYF; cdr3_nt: TGTGCCAGCAGTCCCCGATCTTGGGGGGAGCAGTACTTC
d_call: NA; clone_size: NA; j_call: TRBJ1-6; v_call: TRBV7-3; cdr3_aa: CASSRGADRSPLHF; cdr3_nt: TGTGCCAGCAGCCGGGGGGCGGACCGATCACCCCTCCACTTT
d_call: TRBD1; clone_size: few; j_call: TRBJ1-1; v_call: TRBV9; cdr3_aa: CASSTGQGHTEAFF; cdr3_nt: TGTGCCAGCAGCACCGGACAGGGCCACACTGAAGCTTTCTTT
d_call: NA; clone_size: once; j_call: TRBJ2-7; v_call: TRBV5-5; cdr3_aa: CASSLKGGLASYEQYF; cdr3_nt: TGTGCCAGCAGCTTGAAGGGGGGGCTAGCGAGCTACGAGCAGTACTTC
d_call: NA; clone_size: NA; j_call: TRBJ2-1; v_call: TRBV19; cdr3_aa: CASSIGGRGQFF; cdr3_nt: TGTGCCAGTAGTATCGGGGGTCGAGGGCAGTTCTTC
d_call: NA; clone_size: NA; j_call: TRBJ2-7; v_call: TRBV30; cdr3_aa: CAWNTGLPPYEQYF; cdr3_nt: TGTGCCTGGAACACCGGACTTCCCCCCTACGAGCAGTACTTC
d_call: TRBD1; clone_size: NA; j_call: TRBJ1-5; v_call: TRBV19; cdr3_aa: CASRRQGSNQPQHF; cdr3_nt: TGTGCCAGTAGGCGACAGGGGTCCAATCAGCCCCAGCATTTT
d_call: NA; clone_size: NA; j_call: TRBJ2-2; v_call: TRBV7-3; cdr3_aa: CASSLGRATGELFF; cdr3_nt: TGTGCCAGCAGCTTAGGAAGAGCCACCGGGGAGCTGTTTTTT
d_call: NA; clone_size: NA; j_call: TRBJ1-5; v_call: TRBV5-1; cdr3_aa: CASSYQPTRGDSNQPQHF; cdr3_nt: TGCGCCAGCAGCTACCAACCCACCCGGGGGGATAGCAATCAGCCCCAGCATTTT
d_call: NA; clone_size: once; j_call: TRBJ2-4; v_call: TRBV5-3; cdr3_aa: CARSLMFRDPRTRYF; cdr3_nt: TGTGCCAGAAGCTTGATGTTCCGGGACCCACGAACAAGGTACTTC
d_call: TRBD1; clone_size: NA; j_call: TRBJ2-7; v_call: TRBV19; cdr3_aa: CASSPGTGKPSEQYF; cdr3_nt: TGTGCCAGTAGTCCCGGGACAGGGAAACCCTCCGAGCAGTACTTC
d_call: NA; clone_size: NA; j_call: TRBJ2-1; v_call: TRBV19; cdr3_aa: CASSIYPEQFF; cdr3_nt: TGTGCCAGTAGTATATATCCTGAGCAGTTCTTC
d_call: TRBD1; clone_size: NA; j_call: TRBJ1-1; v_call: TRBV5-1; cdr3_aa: CASSGGTGKNTEAFF; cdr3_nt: TGCGCCAGCAGCGGCGGGACAGGGAAGAACACTGAAGCTTTCTTT
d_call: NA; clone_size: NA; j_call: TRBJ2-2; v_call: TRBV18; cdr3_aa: CASSPLEGPTNTGELFF; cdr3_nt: TGTGCCAGCTCACCACTCGAGGGACCAACGAACACCGGGGAGCTGTTTTTT
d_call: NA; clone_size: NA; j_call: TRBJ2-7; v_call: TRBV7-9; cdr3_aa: CASSRVGAHEQYF; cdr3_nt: TGTGCCAGCAGCCGCGTAGGGGCCCACGAGCAGTACTTC
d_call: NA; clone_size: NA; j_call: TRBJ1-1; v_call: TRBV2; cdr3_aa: CASSAGAGTEAFF; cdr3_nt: TGTGCCAGCTCGGCAGGGGCGGGCACTGAAGCTTTCTTT
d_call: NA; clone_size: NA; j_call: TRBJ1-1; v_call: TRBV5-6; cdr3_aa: CASSFTGRGVAFF; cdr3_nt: TGTGCCAGCAGCTTCACAGGGAGAGGGGTAGCTTTCTTT
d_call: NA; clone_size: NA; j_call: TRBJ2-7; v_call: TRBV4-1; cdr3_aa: CASSQGSGALYEQYF; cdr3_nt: TGCGCCAGCAGCCAAGGGAGTGGGGCCCTCTACGAGCAGTACTTC
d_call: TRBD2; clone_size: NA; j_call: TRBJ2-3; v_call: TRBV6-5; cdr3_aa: CASRQREEADTQYF; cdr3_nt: TGTGCCAGCCGCCAGCGGGAGGAGGCTGATACGCAGTATTTT
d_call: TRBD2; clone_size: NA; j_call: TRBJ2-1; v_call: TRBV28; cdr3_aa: CASPPPTPTSGYSYNEQFF; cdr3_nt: TGTGCCAGCCCCCCCCCTACCCCGACTAGCGGGTACTCCTACAATGAGCAGTTCTTC
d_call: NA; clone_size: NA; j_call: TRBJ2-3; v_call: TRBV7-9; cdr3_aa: CASTPGQAQYF; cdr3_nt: TGTGCCAGCACCCCGGGGCAGGCGCAGTATTTT
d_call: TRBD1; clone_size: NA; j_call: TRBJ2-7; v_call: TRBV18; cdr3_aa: CASSRTTGSSYEQYF; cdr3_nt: TGTGCCAGCTCAAGGACGACAGGGAGCTCCTACGAGCAGTACTTC
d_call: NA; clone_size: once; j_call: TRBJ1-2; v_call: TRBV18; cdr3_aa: CASSPRLGGGYTF; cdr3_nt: TGTGCCAGCTCACCCCGTCTAGGGGGTGGCTACACCTTC
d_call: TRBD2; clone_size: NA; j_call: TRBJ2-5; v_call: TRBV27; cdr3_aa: CASSFVGGPGETQYF; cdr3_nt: TGTGCCAGCAGTTTTGTGGGAGGGCCGGGTGAGACCCAGTACTTC
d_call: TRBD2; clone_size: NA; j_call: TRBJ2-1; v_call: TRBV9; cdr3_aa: CASSTPSGWNEQFF; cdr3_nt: TGTGCCAGCAGCACACCTAGCGGATGGAATGAGCAGTTCTTC
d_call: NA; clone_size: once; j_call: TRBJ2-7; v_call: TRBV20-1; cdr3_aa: CSASRADEQYF; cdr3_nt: TGCAGTGCTAGTCGGGCGGACGAGCAGTACTTC
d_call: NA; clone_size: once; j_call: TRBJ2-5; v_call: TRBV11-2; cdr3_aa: CASSPEGGIETQYF; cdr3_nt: TGTGCCAGCAGCCCCGAGGGGGGGATAGAGACCCAGTACTTC
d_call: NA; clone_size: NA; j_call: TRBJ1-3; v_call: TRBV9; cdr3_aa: CASSVWAGNTIYF; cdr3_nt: TGTGCCAGCAGCGTATGGGCCGGAAACACCATATATTTT
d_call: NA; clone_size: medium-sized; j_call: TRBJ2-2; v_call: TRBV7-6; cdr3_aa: CASSSRGTSGELFF; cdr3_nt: TGTGCCAGCAGCTCGAGGGGGACTTCGGGGGAGCTGTTTTTT
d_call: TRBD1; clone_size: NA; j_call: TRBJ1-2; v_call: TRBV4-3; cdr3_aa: CASSQGTGGAWGYTF; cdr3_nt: TGCGCCAGCAGCCAAGGGACAGGGGGCGCATGGGGCTACACCTTC
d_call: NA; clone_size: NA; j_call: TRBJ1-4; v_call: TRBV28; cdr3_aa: CASSLGGTNEKLFF; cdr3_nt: TGTGCCAGCAGTCTTGGGGGAACTAATGAAAAACTGTTTTTT
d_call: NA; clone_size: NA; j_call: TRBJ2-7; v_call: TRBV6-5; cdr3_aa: CASSYGERFYEQYF; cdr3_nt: TGTGCCAGCAGTTATGGAGAGAGGTTTTACGAGCAGTACTTC
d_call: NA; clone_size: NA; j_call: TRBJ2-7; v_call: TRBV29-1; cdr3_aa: CSVVVGTEQYF; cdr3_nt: TGCAGCGTTGTGGTAGGGACCGAGCAGTACTTC
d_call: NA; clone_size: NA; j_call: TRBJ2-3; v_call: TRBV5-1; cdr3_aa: CASSPDSNTDTQYF; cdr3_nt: TGCGCCAGCAGCCCCGACAGTAACACAGATACGCAGTATTTT
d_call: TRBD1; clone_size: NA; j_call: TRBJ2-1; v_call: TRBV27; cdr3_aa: CASSLGTGGNEQFF; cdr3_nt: TGTGCCAGCAGTTTAGGGACAGGCGGCAATGAGCAGTTCTTC
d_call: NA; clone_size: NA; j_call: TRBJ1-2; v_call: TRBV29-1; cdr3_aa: CSVSGIQGHGYTF; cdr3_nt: TGCAGCGTCTCCGGGATCCAGGGGCATGGCTACACCTTC
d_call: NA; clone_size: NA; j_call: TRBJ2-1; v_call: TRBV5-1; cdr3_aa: CASSGRDSYNEQFF; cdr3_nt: TGCGCCAGCAGCGGGCGGGATTCCTACAATGAGCAGTTCTTC
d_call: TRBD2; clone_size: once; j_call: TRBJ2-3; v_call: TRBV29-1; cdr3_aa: CSAKKPSGKTDTQYF; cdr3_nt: TGCAGCGCCAAAAAACCTAGCGGGAAGACAGATACGCAGTATTTT
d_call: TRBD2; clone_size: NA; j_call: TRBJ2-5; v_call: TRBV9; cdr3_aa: CASLLGGVQETQYF; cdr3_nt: TGTGCCAGTCTCCTTGGGGGGGTCCAAGAGACCCAGTACTTC
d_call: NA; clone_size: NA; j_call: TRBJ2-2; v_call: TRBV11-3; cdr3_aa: CASSLGTNTGELFF; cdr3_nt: TGTGCCAGCAGCTTGGGTACGAACACCGGGGAGCTGTTTTTT
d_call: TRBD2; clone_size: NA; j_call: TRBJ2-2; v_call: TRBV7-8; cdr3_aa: CASTPWGGRADTGELFF; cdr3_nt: TGTGCCAGCACCCCGTGGGGCGGGAGGGCCGACACCGGGGAGCTGTTTTTT
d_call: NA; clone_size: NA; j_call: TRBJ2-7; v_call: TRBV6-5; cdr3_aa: CASREGPGSSYEQYF; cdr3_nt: TGTGCCAGCAGAGAGGGCCCCGGGAGCTCCTACGAGCAGTACTTC
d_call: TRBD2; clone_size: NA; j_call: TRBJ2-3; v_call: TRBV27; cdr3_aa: CASSHRTSGTDTQYF; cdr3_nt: TGTGCCAGCAGCCACAGGACTAGCGGAACAGATACGCAGTATTTT
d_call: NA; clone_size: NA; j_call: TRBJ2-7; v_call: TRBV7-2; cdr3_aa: CASSLGGAPYYEQYF; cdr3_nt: TGTGCCAGCAGCTTAGGCGGAGCGCCTTACTACGAGCAGTACTTC
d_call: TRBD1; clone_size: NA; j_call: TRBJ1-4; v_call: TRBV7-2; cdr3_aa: CASSQTGGEKLFF; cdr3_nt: TGTGCCAGCAGCCAGACAGGGGGTGAAAAACTGTTTTTT
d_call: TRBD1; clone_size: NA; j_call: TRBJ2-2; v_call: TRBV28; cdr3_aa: CASRRQGARTGELFF; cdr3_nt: TGTGCCAGCAGGAGACAGGGAGCGCGGACCGGGGAGCTGTTTTTT